This entry concerns a single T cell receptor beta chain. This clone was detected ten times or more. What this receptor recognizes is not known. The input lacks base qualities; no much larger clone sits a single base away. The CDR3 goes from the cysteine to the phenylalanine over 14 residues. Only the CDR3 DNA is retained, 42 bases long and in frame from the first base. The germline V gene (reference sequence) provides CDR1 SEHNR and CDR2 FQNEAQ. Clipping removes 5 bases from V and 4 bases from J, with 5 as the unmatched junction base count. The sample comes from a study of beta chain features in type 1 diabetes (dated by TCRdb to the late 2010s). Looking at the study overall: No differences in mean age, gender distribution, total cell number or subset yield were found between patients and healthy donors. In the study, TCRB repertoires of sorted circulating CD4+ T cell subsets from recently diagnosed type 1 diabetes patients were compared with those of matched healthy donors. Regulatory and stem cell-like memory subsets were obtained from only 8 patients and roughly 8 healthy donors, while naive and central memory subsets were obtained from all 28 donors. A total of 107,917,701 sorted cells were examined across all samples, and the number of cells per subset was strongly correlated with RNA yield.

The entire amount of isolated RNA was reverse transcribed using the High Capacity cDNA Reverse Transcription Kit, so the sequenced TCRB transcripts were expressed ones. Deep immunoSEQ sequencing was applied to naive, central memory and regulatory T cell samples, giving an average of about 3.4 million total reads per sample. Sorted cells were lysed in RLT buffer and RNA was extracted with DNase-treated RNeasy Micro or Mini kits, depending on cell number. Each cell subset was processed on its own to prevent cross-contamination, while patient and healthy donor samples were processed together. Using the immunoSEQ multiplex PCR, TCRB sequences were amplified from cDNA into 87-bp fragments spanning the CDR3 region. Sequencing of the amplicons was done on the Illumina HiSeq platform. In the authors' own workflow: PCR bias was corrected computationally using synthetic template baselines, and reads within Hamming distance 2 were collapsed, with unmergeable singletons discarded. By aligning reads against IMGT, V, D and J genes, CDR3 length, and insertions or deletions at six rearrangement sites were assigned. Within each subset, clonotype counts were normalized to the number of sorted cells before true diversity and Gini coefficients were calculated with the tcR R package. The overlap coefficient, calculated on TCRB nucleotide sequences, was used to measure repertoire sharing. The immuneACCESS repertoire file appears here via TCRdb, limited to in-frame rearrangements. These files lack a portion of the clones; in checked studies, under half of the deficit traces to unresolved V genes, and the cause of the others is not known. V and J calls and clone size are those listed in that table; D and trimming were worked out from the DNA. The sample records 300,000 to 350,000 clones, around 13% of which are singletons. The top ten hold 6.7% of the sample.

The paper as a whole reports these results and caveats: Only small numbers of individuals were included in the HLA sub-analyses, which left unresolved whether HLA type had any influence on TCRB rearrangement. Sequencing cDNA rather than genomic DNA could over-represent highly expressing activated cells, although activation and CD3 levels did not differ between groups. PCR might favor shorter templates, but patient and control samples were amplified and corrected together, so any skew would affect both groups equally. At VDJ recombination sites, type 1 diabetes patients had fewer insertions and more deleted nucleotides, which implies abnormalities in thymic rearrangement. The naive, central memory and regulatory TCRB repertoires appeared to resemble one another more closely among patients than among healthy donors. A moderate but significant shortening of TCRB CDR3 length was observed in type 1 diabetes patients in all four CD4+ subsets.

Each donor gave one peripheral blood draw, roughly 0.12 L on average, collected into heparinised tubes. A BD FACSAria II and a panel including CD45RO, CCR7, CD25, CD127, CD95 and CD27 were used to sort naive, central memory, regulatory and stem cell-like memory CD4+ T cells. Every sorted population had a purity above 98%. PBMCs were isolated right away by Lymphoprep density gradient centrifugation and were stained directly, without culture. Samples were stained and sorted in pairs, with one healthy donor and one patient per experiment, so that batch effects were minimized. Rearrangement joined TRBV7-9 to TRBJ2-3; 8 junctional bases match TRBD2. The sequence came from a man in his thirties or forties in good health. Sequencing used central memory CD4+ T cells from blood. The DNA sequence is given as TGTGCCAGCAGCGATCTAGCGGGTGCAGATACGCAGTATTTT. It translates to CASSDLAGADTQYF.